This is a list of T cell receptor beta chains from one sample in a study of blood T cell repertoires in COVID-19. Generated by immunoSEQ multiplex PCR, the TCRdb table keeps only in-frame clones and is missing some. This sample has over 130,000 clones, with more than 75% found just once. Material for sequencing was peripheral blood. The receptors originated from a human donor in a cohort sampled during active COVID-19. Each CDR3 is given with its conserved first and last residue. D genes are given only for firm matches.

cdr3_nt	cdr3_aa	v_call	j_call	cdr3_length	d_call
TGCGCCAGTTCTCGGGACAGGGGCCCCCTCGGAGGCTACACCTTC	CASSRDRGPLGGYTF	TRBV5-1	TRBJ1-2	15	TRBD1
TGTGCCAGCAGCTTCGGGACAGGGAGCCAGCCCCAGCATTTT	CASSFGTGSQPQHF	TRBV5-5	TRBJ1-5	14	TRBD1
TGTGCCAGCAGGGAAGGGGGAGAAGGCCGTTCACCCCTCCACTTT	CASREGGEGRSPLHF	TRBV6-1	TRBJ1-6	15	NA
TGCGCCAGCAGCCAACCGGGACTAGCGGGAGAATCGGCTGAGCAGTTCTTC	CASSQPGLAGESAEQFF	TRBV5-1	TRBJ2-1	17	TRBD2
TGCGCCAGCAGCCAAGCGACAGGAGGAATGGGGGAGCAGTTCTTC	CASSQATGGMGEQFF	TRBV4-1	TRBJ2-1	15	NA
TGTGCCAGCAGAGCCGGGACTTACTACAATGAGCAGTTCTTC	CASRAGTYYNEQFF	TRBV27	TRBJ2-1	14	NA
TGTGCCAGCAGCTTATACGGGACTAGCGGGAGCTACGAGCAGTACTTC	CASSLYGTSGSYEQYF	TRBV7-3	TRBJ2-7	16	TRBD2
TGTGCCAGCAGCCAAGACCGGGACAGTGGCTACACCTTC	CASSQDRDSGYTF	TRBV4-2	TRBJ1-2	13	TRBD1
TGTGCCAGCTCATCGACAGCCTTGGGCACTGAAGCTTTCTTT	CASSSTALGTEAFF	TRBV18	TRBJ1-1	14	NA
TGTGCCAGCAGCTTATTGTCGGGGATTCTAGCCTACGAGCAGTACTTC	CASSLLSGILAYEQYF	TRBV11-3	TRBJ2-7	16	NA